Below, one T cell receptor beta chain is given with its context. This entry is derived from a study of blood T cell repertoires in COVID-19. Libraries were prepared by immunoSEQ multiplex PCR; TCRdb keeps only in-frame clonotypes and omits some of them. This repertoire shows 150,000 or so clones, 76% found once; its top ten account for 4.5%. This receptor was obtained from a woman aged 80 or older with active or convalescent COVID-19. Sequences were obtained from peripheral blood.

The CDR3 DNA sequence: TGTGCCAGCAGCCAAGATCCGGGGAGGAACAATCAGCCCCAGCATTTT. Translating it yields CASSQDPGRNNQPQHF. V gene TRBV3-1 (or the pseudogene TRBV3-2) combines with J gene TRBJ1-5; no clear D. The CDR3 consists of 16 residues. In germline, CDR1 is LGHDT, CDR2 YNNKEL (reference sequence). The V end was cut by 0 bases, the J end by 3 bases, with 12 bases between.